Following are 8 T cell receptor beta chains from one sample sequenced in a study of cytotoxic CD8 clonotypes in ibrutinib-treated CLL. The assay was immunoSEQ multiplex PCR, and TCRdb's table has in-frame clones only and misses some. The repertoire holds 130,000 to 150,000 clones, with about four fifths as singletons. The material sequenced was PBMCs, taken after 12 months of ibrutinib treatment. The receptors originated from a human donor with chronic lymphocytic leukemia.

The chain recombines TRBV5-4 with TRBJ1-1; 9 bases agree with TRBD1. CDR3 size: 15 residues. V gave up 4 bases and J gave up 5 bases; unmatched junction bases: 9. From germline, CDR1 is SGHNT and CDR2 YYREEE (reference sequence). The chain's CDR3 is CASSAADRGLTEAFF. Here the CDR3 DNA reads TGTGCCAGCAGCGCAGCGGACAGGGGATTAACTGAAGCTTTCTTT.

This clone was recorded only once. In nucleotides, the CDR3 is TGTGCCAGCAGCGTAGACTACGGCGGGAATTCCTACAATGAGCAGTTCTTC. Its translation: CASSVDYGGNSYNEQFF. The chain joins TRBV9 to TRBJ2-1; D is possibly TRBD2 (6 bases). V was shortened by 0 bases and J by 1 base, with 14 bases between the two germline ends. The CDR3 length is 17 residues. Germline values: CDR1 SGDLS, CDR2 YYNGEE.

The rearrangement joins TRBV15 to TRBJ2-5; 15 nucleotides agree with TRBD2. The trim removed 3 bases at V and 5 bases at J, leaving 13 bases unmatched. This CDR3 is built from 19 residues. CDR1 and CDR2 from the germline V gene are LNHNV and YYDKDF (reference sequence). The CDR3 DNA reads as TGTGCCACCAGCAGTCCAAGCCCCGGACTAGCGGGAGGGTGGGAGACCCAGTACTTC. It encodes CATSSPSPGLAGGWETQYF.

V is TRBV9 and J is TRBJ2-1; 9 bases are a match to TRBD2. The CDR3 spans 17 residues. Germline V CDR1 and CDR2: SGDLS, YYNGEE. V was clipped by 4 bases and J by 4 bases; unmatched bases: 12. This CDR3 reads CASSPRGSGRGYNEQFF. CDR3 sequence (DNA): TGTGCCAGCAGCCCACGAGGTAGCGGGAGAGGGTACAATGAGCAGTTCTTC.

The chain has TRBV5-1 and TRBJ2-7; D call uncertain. Trimming cost V 2 bases and J 0 bases, with 9 bases left between them. Per germline, CDR1 SGHRS and CDR2 YFSETQ. The CDR3 runs to 14 residues. CDR3: CASSLSLYSYEQYF. The DNA of the CDR3 is TGCGCCAGCAGCTTAAGCCTATACTCCTACGAGCAGTACTTC.

The chain joins TRBV29-1 to TRBJ2-2; maybe TRBD2 (5 bases). The V and J ends lost 0 bases and 3 bases respectively, with 11 bases between them. The CDR3 covers 15 residues. Germline-derived CDR1 and CDR2 are SQVTM and ANQGSEA. CDR3 sequence reads: CSVEERLGDTGELFF. Here the CDR3 DNA reads TGCAGCGTTGAAGAACGCCTCGGGGACACCGGGGAGCTGTTTTTT.

The J gene is TRBJ2-5, the V gene TRBV5-1; TRBD2 agrees at 11 bases. Trimming cost V 4 bases and J 1 base; bases outside gene matches: 6. The CDR3 sequence is 16 residues long. The germline V gene encodes CDR1 SGHRS and CDR2 YFSETQ. CDR3 DNA sequence: TGCGCCAGCAGCCGGGGACTAGCGGAAACCCAAGAGACCCAGTACTTC. Translation gives CASSRGLAETQETQYF.

V and J are TRBV7-7 and TRBJ2-1, with D hard to call. V lost 4 bases and J lost 7, with 11 bases in between. There are 13 residues in the CDR3. Looked up from germline, CDR1 is SSHAT and CDR2 is FNYEAQ (reference sequence). The CDR3 coding sequence is TGTGCCAGCAGCTCTGATGATTGGAATGAGCAGTTCTTC. Translating it yields CASSSDDWNEQFF.